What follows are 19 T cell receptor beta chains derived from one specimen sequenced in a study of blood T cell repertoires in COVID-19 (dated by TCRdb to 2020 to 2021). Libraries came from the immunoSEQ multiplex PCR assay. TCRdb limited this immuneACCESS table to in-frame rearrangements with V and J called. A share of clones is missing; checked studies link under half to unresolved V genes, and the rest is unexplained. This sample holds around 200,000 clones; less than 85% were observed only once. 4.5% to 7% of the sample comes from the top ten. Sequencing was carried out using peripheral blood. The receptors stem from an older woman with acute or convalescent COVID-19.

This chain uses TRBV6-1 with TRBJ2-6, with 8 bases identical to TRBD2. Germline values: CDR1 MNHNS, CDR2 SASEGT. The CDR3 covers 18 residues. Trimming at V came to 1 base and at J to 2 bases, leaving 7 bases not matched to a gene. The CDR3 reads CASSEDPPGLAGANVLTF. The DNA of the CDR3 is TGTGCCAGCAGTGAAGACCCGCCGGGACTAGCTGGGGCCAACGTCCTGACTTTC.

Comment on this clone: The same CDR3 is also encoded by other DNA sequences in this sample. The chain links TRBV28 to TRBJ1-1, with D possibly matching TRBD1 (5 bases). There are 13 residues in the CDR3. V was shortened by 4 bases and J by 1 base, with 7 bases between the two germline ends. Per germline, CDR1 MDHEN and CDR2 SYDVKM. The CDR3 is CASSSGQNTEAFF. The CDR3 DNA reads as TGTGCCAGCAGTTCAGGACAGAACACTGAAGCTTTCTTT.

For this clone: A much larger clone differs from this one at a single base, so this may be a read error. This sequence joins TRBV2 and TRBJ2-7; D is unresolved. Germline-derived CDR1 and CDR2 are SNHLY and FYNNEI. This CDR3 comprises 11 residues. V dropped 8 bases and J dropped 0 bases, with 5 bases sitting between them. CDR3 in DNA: TGTGCCAGCGCGAGCTCCTACGAGCAGTACTTC. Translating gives CASASSYEQYF.

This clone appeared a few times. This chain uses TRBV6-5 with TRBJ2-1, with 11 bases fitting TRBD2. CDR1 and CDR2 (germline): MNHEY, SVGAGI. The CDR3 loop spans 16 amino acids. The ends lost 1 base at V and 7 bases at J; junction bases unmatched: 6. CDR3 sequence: CASSYLGSGRANEQFF. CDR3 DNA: TGTGCCAGCAGTTACTTGGGTAGCGGGAGGGCAAATGAGCAGTTCTTC.

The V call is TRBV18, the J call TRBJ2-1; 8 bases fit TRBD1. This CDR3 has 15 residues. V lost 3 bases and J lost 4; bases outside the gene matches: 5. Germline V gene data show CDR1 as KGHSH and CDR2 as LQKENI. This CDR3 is CASSPGTGKYNEQFF. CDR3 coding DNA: TGTGCCAGCTCACCCGGGACAGGCAAATACAATGAGCAGTTCTTC.

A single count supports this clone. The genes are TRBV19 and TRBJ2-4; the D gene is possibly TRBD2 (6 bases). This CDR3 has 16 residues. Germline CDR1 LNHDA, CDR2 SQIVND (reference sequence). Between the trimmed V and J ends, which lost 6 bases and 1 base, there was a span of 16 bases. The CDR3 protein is CASSDTGLVAKNIQYF. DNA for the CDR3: TGTGCCAGTAGCGATACGGGACTCGTGGCCAAAAACATTCAGTACTTC.

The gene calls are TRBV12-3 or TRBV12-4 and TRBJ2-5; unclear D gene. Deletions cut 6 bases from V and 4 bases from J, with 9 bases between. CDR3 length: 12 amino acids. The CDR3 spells CASSPGTETQYF. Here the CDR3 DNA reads TGTGCCAGCAGCCCGGGTACAGAGACCCAGTACTTC.

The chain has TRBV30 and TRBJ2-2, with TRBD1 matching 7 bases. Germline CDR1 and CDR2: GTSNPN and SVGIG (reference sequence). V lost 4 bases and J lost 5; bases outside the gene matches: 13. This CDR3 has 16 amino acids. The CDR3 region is CAWTPRVGGATGELFF. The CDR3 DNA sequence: TGTGCCTGGACCCCGAGAGTAGGGGGCGCGACCGGGGAGCTGTTTTTT.

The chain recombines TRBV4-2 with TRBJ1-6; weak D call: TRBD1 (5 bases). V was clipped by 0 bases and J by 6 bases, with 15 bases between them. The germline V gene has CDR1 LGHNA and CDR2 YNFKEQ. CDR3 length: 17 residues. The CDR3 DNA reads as TGTGCCAGCAGCCAAGATTTAGGAGGGGCTAGTAATTCACCCCTCCACTTT. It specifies CASSQDLGGASNSPLHF.

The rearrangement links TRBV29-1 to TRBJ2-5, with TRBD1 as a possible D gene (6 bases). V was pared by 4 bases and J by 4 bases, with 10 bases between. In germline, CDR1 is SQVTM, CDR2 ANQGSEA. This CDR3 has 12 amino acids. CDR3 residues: CSVALRGETQYF. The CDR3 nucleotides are TGCAGCGTTGCTCTCAGGGGAGAGACCCAGTACTTC.

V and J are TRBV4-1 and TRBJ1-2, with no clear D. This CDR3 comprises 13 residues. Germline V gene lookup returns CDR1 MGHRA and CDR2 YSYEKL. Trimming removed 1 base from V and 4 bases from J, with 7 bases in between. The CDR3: CASSQGLGYGYTF. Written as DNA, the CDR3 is TGCGCCAGCAGCCAAGGCCTCGGCTATGGCTACACCTTC.

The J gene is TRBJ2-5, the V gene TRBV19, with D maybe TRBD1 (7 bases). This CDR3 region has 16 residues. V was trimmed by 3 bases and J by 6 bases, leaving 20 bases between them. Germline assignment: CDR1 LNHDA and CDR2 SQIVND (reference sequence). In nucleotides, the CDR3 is TGTGCCAGTAGTATTGCTCTAGGGCCAGGGGGGCAGACCCAGTACTTC. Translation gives CASSIALGPGGQTQYF.

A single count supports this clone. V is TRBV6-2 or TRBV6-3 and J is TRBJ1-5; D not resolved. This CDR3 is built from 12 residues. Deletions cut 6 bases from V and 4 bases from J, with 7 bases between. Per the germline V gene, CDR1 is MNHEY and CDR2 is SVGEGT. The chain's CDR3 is CASSLPNQPQHF. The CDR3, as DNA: TGTGCCAGCAGCCTCCCGAATCAGCCCCAGCATTTT.

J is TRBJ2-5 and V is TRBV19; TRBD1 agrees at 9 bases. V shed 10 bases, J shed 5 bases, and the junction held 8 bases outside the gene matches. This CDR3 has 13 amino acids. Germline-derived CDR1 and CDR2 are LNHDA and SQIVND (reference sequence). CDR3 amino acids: CATNRGPTETQYF. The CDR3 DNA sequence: TGTGCCACTAACAGGGGGCCCACGGAGACCCAGTACTTC.

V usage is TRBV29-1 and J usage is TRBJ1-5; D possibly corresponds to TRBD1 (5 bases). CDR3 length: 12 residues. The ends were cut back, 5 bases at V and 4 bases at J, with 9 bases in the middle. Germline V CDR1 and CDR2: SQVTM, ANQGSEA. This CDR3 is CSVQGGNQPQHF. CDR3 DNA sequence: TGCAGCGTTCAGGGAGGTAATCAGCCCCAGCATTTT.

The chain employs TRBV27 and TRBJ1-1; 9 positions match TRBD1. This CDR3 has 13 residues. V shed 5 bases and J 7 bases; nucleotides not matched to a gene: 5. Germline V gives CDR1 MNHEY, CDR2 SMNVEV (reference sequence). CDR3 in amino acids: CASSDRGRGEAFF. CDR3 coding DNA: TGTGCCAGCAGTGACAGGGGGAGGGGTGAAGCTTTCTTT.

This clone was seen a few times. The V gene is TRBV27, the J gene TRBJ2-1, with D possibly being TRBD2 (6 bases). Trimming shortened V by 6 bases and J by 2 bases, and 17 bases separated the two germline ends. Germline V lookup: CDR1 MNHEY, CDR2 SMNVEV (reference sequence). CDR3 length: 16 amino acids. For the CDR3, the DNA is TGTGCCAGCAGCCGGGAGTGGGTGGGACCCTACAATGAGCAGTTCTTC. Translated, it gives CASSREWVGPYNEQFF.

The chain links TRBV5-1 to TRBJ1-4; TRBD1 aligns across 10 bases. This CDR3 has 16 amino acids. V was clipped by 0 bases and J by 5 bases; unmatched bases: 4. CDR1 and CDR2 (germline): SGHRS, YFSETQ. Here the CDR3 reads CASSLGTGQGNEKLFF. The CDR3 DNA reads TGCGCCAGCAGCTTGGGTACGGGACAGGGGAATGAAAAACTGTTTTTT.

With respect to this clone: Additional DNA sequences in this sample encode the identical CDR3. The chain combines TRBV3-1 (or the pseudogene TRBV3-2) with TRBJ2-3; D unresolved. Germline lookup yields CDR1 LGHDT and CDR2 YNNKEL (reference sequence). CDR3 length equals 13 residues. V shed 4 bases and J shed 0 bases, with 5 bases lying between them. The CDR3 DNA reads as TGTGCCAGCAGCCCGACTAGCACAGATACGCAGTATTTT. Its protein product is CASSPTSTDTQYF.